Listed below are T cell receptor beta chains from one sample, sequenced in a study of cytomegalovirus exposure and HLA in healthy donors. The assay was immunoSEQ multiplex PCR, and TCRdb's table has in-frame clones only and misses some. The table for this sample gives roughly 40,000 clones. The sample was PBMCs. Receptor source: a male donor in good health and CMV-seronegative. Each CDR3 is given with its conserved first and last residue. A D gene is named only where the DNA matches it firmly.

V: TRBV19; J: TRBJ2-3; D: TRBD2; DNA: TGTGCCAGTAGTATAGATCGCACTAGCGGAGGGGGGACCACAGATACGCAGTATTTT; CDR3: CASSIDRTSGGGTTDTQYF
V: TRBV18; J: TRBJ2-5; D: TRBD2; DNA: TGTGCCAGCTCACCACCCGGGAGGGCCCAAGAGACCCAGTACTTC; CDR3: CASSPPGRAQETQYF
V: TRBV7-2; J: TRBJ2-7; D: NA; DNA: TGTGCCAGCAGCTTGACGTGGCAGGCGAACGAGCAGTACTTC; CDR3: CASSLTWQANEQYF
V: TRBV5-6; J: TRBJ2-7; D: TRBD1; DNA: TGTGCCAGCAGCCACCCGACAGGGCTCGGCGAGCAGTACTTC; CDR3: CASSHPTGLGEQYF
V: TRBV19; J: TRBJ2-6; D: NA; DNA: TGTGCCAGTAGTATCCCCAGGGGGGCTGGGGCCAACGTCCTGACTTTC; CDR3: CASSIPRGAGANVLTF
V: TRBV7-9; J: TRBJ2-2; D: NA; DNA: TGTGCCAGCAGCTTAGCGGGGCCCGGGGAGCTGTTTTTT; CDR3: CASSLAGPGELFF
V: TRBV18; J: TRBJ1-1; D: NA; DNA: TGTGCCAGCTCACCAGGGAGGGGCTCCTTGACTGAAGCTTTCTTT; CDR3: CASSPGRGSLTEAFF
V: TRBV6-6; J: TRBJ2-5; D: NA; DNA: TGTGCCAGCAGTTACTCAGACGGGAAAGAGACCCAGTACTTC; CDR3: CASSYSDGKETQYF
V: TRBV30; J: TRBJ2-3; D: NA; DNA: TGTGCCTGGAGTCCCTCGGGAGATACGCAATATTTT; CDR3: CAWSPSGDTQYF
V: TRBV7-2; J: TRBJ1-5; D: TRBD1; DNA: TGTGCCAGCAGCACAAAAGGGACAGTGGGGAACCAGCCCCAGCATTTT; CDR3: CASSTKGTVGNQPQHF
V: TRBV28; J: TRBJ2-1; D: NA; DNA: TGTGCCAGCACCTTGGGGGCGAATGAGCAGTTCTTC; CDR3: CASTLGANEQFF
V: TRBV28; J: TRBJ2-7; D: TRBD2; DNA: TGTGCCAGCAGTTTTGTAGCGGGAGCTGCCTACGAGCAGTACTTC; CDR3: CASSFVAGAAYEQYF
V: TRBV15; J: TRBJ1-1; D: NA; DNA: TGTGCCACTCGGCAAGGGGTGACTGAAGCTTTCTTT; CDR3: CATRQGVTEAFF
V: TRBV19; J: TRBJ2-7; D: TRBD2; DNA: TGTGCCAGTAGTCCTAGCGGGAGCTTCTACGAGCAGTACTTC; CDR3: CASSPSGSFYEQYF
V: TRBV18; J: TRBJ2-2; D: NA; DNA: TGTGCCAGCTCACCACCGATCGCCTCGAGAGGCACCGGGGAGCTGTTTTTT; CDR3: CASSPPIASRGTGELFF
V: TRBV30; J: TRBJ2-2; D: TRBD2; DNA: TGTGCCTGGAGCGCACTAGCGAGTACCGGGGAGCTGTTTTTT; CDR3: CAWSALASTGELFF